Listed below are T cell receptor beta chains from one sample, sequenced in a study of T cell changes during pregnancy in multiple sclerosis. Here immunoSEQ multiplex PCR was the method, and the copy in TCRdb shows in-frame clones only, minus some. The sample records around 95,000 clones, about 91% being singletons. This specimen was peripheral blood, taken after pregnancy. These receptors were obtained from a female donor in good health, enrolled as a control in a pregnancy study. The conserved cysteine and the conserved F or W are not part of the CDR3 here.

v_call: TRBV19; cdr3_aa: ASSTLRGQGAEAF
v_call: TRBV23-1; cdr3_aa: ANEQGGEKLF
v_call: TRBV27; cdr3_aa: ASSLMAPQRQTGELF
v_call: TRBV13; cdr3_aa: ASSSRTGGSYEQY
v_call: TRBV9; cdr3_aa: ASSGGDFQNAEAF
v_call: TRBV6-5; cdr3_aa: ASSYSAGANEAF
v_call: TRBV25-1; cdr3_aa: ASSAVGGAGGGEQF
v_call: TRBV27; cdr3_aa: ASSLSGGGNEQF
v_call: TRBV29-1; cdr3_aa: SVTISALEQF
v_call: TRBV5-1; cdr3_aa: ASSLDANRNSPLH
v_call: TRBV5-1; cdr3_aa: ASSQGDGYT
v_call: TRBV27; cdr3_aa: ASNNPGDEQF
v_call: TRBV4-1; cdr3_aa: ASSPGRETQY
v_call: TRBV4-2; cdr3_aa: ASSQEGATARDTEAF
v_call: TRBV9; cdr3_aa: ASSEQGAGTEAF
v_call: TRBV27; cdr3_aa: ASSLSMGSYYGYT
v_call: TRBV11-3; cdr3_aa: ASSPQGQGHYEQY
v_call: TRBV14; cdr3_aa: ASSQAGTGGNTIY
v_call: TRBV28; cdr3_aa: ASSSSQGLASSETQY
v_call: TRBV18; cdr3_aa: ASSPIGTSPDTQY
v_call: TRBV4-1; cdr3_aa: ASSKGGGETQY
v_call: TRBV19; cdr3_aa: ASSSLPGQYTGELF
v_call: TRBV7-9; cdr3_aa: ASSYHRDSNTGELF
v_call: TRBV5-1; cdr3_aa: ASSLSPPRLAGGTDTQY
v_call: TRBV6-5; cdr3_aa: ASSGTGGETQY
v_call: TRBV7-7; cdr3_aa: ASSFSPTGELF